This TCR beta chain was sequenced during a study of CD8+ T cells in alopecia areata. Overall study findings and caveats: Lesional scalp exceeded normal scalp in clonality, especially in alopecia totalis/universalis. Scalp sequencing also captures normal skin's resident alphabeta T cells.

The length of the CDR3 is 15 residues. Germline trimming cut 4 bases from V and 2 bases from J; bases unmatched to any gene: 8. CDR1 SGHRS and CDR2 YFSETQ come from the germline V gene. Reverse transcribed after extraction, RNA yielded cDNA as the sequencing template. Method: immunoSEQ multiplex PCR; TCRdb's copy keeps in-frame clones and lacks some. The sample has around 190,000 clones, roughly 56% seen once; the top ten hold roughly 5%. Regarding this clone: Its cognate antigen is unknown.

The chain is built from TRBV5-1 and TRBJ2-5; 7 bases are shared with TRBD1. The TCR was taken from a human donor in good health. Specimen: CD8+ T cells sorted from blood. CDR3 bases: TGCGCCAGCAGCCCTCACGGGACAGCGCAAGAGACCCAGTACTTC. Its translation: CASSPHGTAQETQYF.